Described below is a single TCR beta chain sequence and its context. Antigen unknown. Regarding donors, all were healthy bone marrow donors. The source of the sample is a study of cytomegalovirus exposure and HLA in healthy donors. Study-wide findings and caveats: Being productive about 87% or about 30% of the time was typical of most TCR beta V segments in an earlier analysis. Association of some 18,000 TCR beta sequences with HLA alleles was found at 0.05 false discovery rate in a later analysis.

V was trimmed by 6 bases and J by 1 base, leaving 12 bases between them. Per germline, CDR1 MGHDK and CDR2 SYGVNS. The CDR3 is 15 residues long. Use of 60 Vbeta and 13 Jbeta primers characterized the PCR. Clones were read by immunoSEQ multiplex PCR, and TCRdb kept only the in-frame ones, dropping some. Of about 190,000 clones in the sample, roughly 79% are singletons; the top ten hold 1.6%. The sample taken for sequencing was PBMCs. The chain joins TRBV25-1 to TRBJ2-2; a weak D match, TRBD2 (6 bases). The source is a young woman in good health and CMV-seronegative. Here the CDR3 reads CASSEPRGNTGELFF. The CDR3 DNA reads TGTGCCAGCAGCGAGCCGCGGGGGAACACCGGGGAGCTGTTTTTT.